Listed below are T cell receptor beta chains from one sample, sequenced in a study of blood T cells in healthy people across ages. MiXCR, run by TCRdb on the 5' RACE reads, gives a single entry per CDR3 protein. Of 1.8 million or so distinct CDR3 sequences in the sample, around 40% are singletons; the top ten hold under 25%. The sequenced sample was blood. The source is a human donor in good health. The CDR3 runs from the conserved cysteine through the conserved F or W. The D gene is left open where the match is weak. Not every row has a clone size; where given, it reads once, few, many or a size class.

CDR3: CSAALTSGTHADTQYF; DNA: TGCAGTGCCGCCTTAACTAGCGGGACGCACGCAGATACGCAGTATTTT; D: TRBD2; V: TRBV20-1; J: TRBJ2-3; length: 16; size: -
CDR3: CASSQLGYTEAFF; DNA: TGCGCCAGCAGCCAGTTGGGGTACACTGAAGCTTTCTTT; D: -; V: TRBV5-1; J: TRBJ1-1; length: 13; size: few
CDR3: CASSSPGANGYTF; DNA: TGTGCCAGCAGCTCCCCAGGGGCAAATGGCTACACCTTC; D: -; V: TRBV7-9; J: TRBJ1-2; length: 13; size: -
CDR3: CASSYSVVDGYTF; DNA: TGTGCCAGCAGTTACTCGGTCGTGGATGGCTACACCTTC; D: -; V: TRBV6-5; J: TRBJ1-2; length: 13; size: many
CDR3: CSAPGPGYEQYF; DNA: TGCAGTGCTCCGGGCCCTGGGTACGAGCAGTACTTC; D: -; V: TRBV20-1; J: TRBJ2-7; length: 12; size: -
CDR3: CASSFIRVGETQYF; DNA: TGTGCCAGCAGCTTCATTAGGGTCGGGGAGACCCAGTACTTC; D: -; V: TRBV5-5; J: TRBJ2-5; length: 14; size: few
CDR3: CASSSHHGLAGAGANVLTF; DNA: TGTGCCAGCAGTTCCCACCACGGACTAGCGGGGGCTGGGGCCAACGTCCTGACTTTC; D: TRBD2; V: TRBV12-3/TRBV12-4; J: TRBJ2-6; length: 19; size: -
CDR3: CATALGGYNEQFF; DNA: TGTGCCACCGCCCTGGGGGGCTACAATGAGCAGTTCTTC; D: -; V: TRBV6-5; J: TRBJ2-1; length: 13; size: few
CDR3: CSAERRGGNEQFF; DNA: TGCAGTGCCGAGCGGCGGGGGGGAAATGAGCAGTTCTTC; D: TRBD2; V: TRBV20-1; J: TRBJ2-1; length: 13; size: -
CDR3: CASDRGNQETQYF; DNA: TGTGCCAGCGATCGGGGAAACCAAGAGACCCAGTACTTC; D: -; V: TRBV2; J: TRBJ2-5; length: 13; size: -
CDR3: CASSPSSEGKGNEQFF; DNA: TGTGCCAGCAGTCCTAGCTCCGAGGGGAAAGGGAATGAGCAGTTCTTC; D: -; V: TRBV28; J: TRBJ2-1; length: 16; size: few
CDR3: CASSPTGSMEQYF; DNA: TGTGCCAGCAGCCCAACAGGGTCTATGGAGCAGTACTTC; D: -; V: TRBV5-6; J: TRBJ2-5; length: 13; size: few
CDR3: CASSPGQSYGYTF; DNA: TGTGCCAGCTCACCAGGGCAGTCCTATGGCTACACCTTC; D: -; V: TRBV5-1; J: TRBJ1-2; length: 13; size: many
CDR3: CASSQVPRVAEAFF; DNA: TGTGCCAGCAGCCAAGTCCCCAGGGTCGCTGAAGCTTTCTTT; D: -; V: TRBV3-1; J: TRBJ1-1; length: 14; size: -
CDR3: CAGSLGSPGANVLTF; DNA: TGTGCCGGCAGCCTAGGGAGTCCTGGGGCCAACGTCCTGACTTTC; D: -; V: TRBV3-1; J: TRBJ2-6; length: 15; size: -
CDR3: CASSLSPFFPTGGGSPLHF; DNA: TGTGCCAGCAGCCTGAGCCCCTTCTTCCCAACAGGGGGAGGTTCACCCCTCCACTTT; D: TRBD1; V: TRBV7-2; J: TRBJ1-6; length: 19; size: -
CDR3: CASSYYQEGLNYGYTF; DNA: TGTGCCAGCAGTTACTACCAGGAAGGCCTAAACTATGGCTACACCTTC; D: -; V: TRBV6-2/TRBV6-3; J: TRBJ1-2; length: 16; size: -
CDR3: CASSYMAGPRNIQYF; DNA: TGCGCCAGCAGTTATATGGCGGGGCCACGGAACATTCAGTACTTC; D: -; V: TRBV4-3; J: TRBJ2-4; length: 15; size: -
CDR3: CATKGGRGYTF; DNA: TGTGCCACCAAGGGGGGTCGGGGCTACACCTTC; D: -; V: TRBV15; J: TRBJ1-2; length: 11; size: -
CDR3: CSASPDRIYEQYF; DNA: TGCAGTGCTAGCCCGGACAGAATCTACGAGCAGTACTTC; D: -; V: TRBV20-1; J: TRBJ2-7; length: 13; size: few
CDR3: CASSLMGQSQETQYF; DNA: TGCGCCAGCAGCCTAATGGGACAGTCCCAAGAGACCCAGTACTTC; D: TRBD1; V: TRBV5-1; J: TRBJ2-5; length: 15; size: many
CDR3: CASSVSLQGRGTYEQYF; DNA: TGTGCCAGCAGCGTATCCTTACAGGGGAGGGGGACCTACGAGCAGTACTTC; D: -; V: TRBV9; J: TRBJ2-7; length: 17; size: few
CDR3: CSVQGASDYGYTF; DNA: TGCAGCGTACAGGGTGCCTCTGACTATGGCTACACCTTC; D: -; V: TRBV29-1; J: TRBJ1-2; length: 13; size: few
CDR3: CAISIDSSPLHF; DNA: TGCGCCATCTCCATTGACAGTTCACCCCTCCACTTT; D: -; V: TRBV5-1; J: TRBJ1-6; length: 12; size: -
CDR3: CASSQRLGTGPYEQYF; DNA: TGCGCCAGCAGCCAAAGGCTCGGGACAGGGCCCTACGAGCAGTACTTC; D: TRBD1; V: TRBV4-3; J: TRBJ2-7; length: 16; size: few
CDR3: CASSLSGESYNEQFF; DNA: TGTGCCAGCAGTTTATCGGGGGAGTCCTACAATGAGCAGTTCTTC; D: -; V: TRBV12-3/TRBV12-4; J: TRBJ2-1; length: 15; size: few
CDR3: CASSLVEELFF; DNA: TGTGCCAGCAGCCTCGTTGAGGAGCTGTTTTTT; D: -; V: TRBV12-3/TRBV12-4; J: TRBJ2-2; length: 11; size: -